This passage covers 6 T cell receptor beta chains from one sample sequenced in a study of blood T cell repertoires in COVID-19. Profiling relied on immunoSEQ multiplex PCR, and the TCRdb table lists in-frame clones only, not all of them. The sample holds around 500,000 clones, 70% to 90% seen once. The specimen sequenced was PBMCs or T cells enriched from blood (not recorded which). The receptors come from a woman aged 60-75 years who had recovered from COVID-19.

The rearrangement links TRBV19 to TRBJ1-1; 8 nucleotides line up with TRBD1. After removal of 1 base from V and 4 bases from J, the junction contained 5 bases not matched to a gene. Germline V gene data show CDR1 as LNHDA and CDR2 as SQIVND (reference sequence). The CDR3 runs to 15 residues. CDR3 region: CASSIAGQGFTEAFF. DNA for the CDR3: TGTGCCAGTAGTATAGCCGGACAGGGTTTCACTGAAGCTTTCTTT.

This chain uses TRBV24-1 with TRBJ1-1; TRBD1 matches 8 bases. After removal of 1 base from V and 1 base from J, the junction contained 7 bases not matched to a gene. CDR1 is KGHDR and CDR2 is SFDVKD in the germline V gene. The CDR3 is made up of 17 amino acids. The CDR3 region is CATSDFSRTGKNTEAFF. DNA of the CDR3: TGTGCCACCAGTGATTTTAGTAGGACAGGGAAGAACACTGAAGCTTTCTTT.

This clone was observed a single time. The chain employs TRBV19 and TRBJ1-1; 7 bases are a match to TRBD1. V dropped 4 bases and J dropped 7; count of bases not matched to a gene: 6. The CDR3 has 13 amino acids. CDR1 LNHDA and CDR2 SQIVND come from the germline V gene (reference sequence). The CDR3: CASSTGQVVEAFF. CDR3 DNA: TGTGCCAGTAGTACCGGACAGGTGGTTGAAGCTTTCTTT. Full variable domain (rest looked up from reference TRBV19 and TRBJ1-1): DGGITQSPKYLFRKEGQNVTLSCEQNLNHDAMYWYRQDPGQGLRLIYYSQIVNDFQKGDIAEGYSVSREKKESFPLTVTSAQKNPTAFYLCASSTGQVVEAFFGQGTRLTVV.

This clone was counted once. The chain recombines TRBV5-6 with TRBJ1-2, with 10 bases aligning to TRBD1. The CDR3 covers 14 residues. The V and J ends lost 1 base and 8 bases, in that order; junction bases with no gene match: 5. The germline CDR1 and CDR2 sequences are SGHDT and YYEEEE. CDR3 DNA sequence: TGTGCCAGCAGCTTGTCGGCGACAGGGGGCGGCTACACCTTC. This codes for CASSLSATGGGYTF. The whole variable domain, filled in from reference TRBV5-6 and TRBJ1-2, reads DAGVTQSPTHLIKTRGQQVTLRCSPKSGHDTVSWYQQALGQGPQFIFQYYEEEERQRGNFPDRFSGHQFPNYSSELNVNALLLGDSALYLCASSLSATGGGYTFGSGTRLTVV.

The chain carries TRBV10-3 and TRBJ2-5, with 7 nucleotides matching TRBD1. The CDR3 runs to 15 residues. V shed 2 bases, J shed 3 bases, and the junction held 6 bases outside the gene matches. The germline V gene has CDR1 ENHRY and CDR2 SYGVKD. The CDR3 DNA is TGTGCCATCAGTGAGGGTTCGACAGGGAAAGAGACCCAGTACTTC. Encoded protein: CAISEGSTGKETQYF.

The CDR3 DNA reads TGTGCCAGCCGAAGGGGCGGGGAGCTGTTTTTT. Protein product: CASRRGGELFF. The V and J genes are TRBV12-3 or TRBV12-4 and TRBJ2-2; tentative D call: TRBD1 (5 bases). CDR3 length: 11 residues. Trimming took 8 bases from V and 7 from J, leaving 8 bases between them.